These T cell receptor beta chains were read from a single sample in a study of neoadjuvant anti-PD-1 for oral cavity cancer. Libraries were prepared by immunoSEQ multiplex PCR; TCRdb keeps only in-frame clonotypes and omits some of them. This table has around 8,000 clones, roughly three quarters appearing once. This material consisted of PBMCs, taken after nivolumab (anti-PD-1) treatment. The receptors stem from a person between 40 and 85 years old with oral cavity squamous cell carcinoma. Both conserved end residues are part of each CDR3. The order of the fields is D gene, clone size, J gene, V gene, CDR3 protein, CDR3 DNA. The D gene is left open where the match is weak. Not every row has a clone size; where given, it reads once, few, many or a size class.

TRBD1 | NA | TRBJ1-1 | TRBV4-3 | CASSQGDRDRAFF | TGCGCCAGCAGCCAAGGGGACAGGGATCGAGCTTTCTTT
TRBD1 | NA | TRBJ1-2 | TRBV28 | CASSLDPGQGPGGYTF | TGTGCCAGCAGTCTAGACCCCGGACAGGGACCGGGTGGCTACACCTTC
NA | NA | TRBJ2-7 | TRBV7-9 | CASSPGQMDYEQYF | TGTGCCAGCAGCCCAGGACAAATGGACTACGAGCAGTACTTC
NA | NA | TRBJ1-4 | TRBV5-1 | CASSGVPGEKLFF | TGCGCCAGCAGCGGGGTCCCCGGGGAAAAACTGTTTTTT
TRBD1 | NA | TRBJ1-1 | TRBV2 | CASWRTGVAFF | TGTGCCAGCTGGCGGACAGGGGTAGCTTTCTTT
NA | NA | TRBJ1-1 | TRBV6-5 | CASIYRAGSEAFF | TGTGCCAGCATCTACAGGGCCGGGAGTGAAGCTTTCTTT
NA | few | TRBJ2-3 | TRBV7-3 | CASSLRQAHTDTQYF | TGTGCCAGCAGCCTGAGACAGGCCCACACAGATACGCAGTATTTT
NA | few | TRBJ1-3 | TRBV2 | CASRLDSDSGNTIYF | TGTGCCAGCAGGCTTGACAGCGACTCTGGAAACACCATATATTTT
NA | once | TRBJ1-2 | TRBV2 | CASSVTTDYGYTF | TGTGCCAGCAGTGTAACTACAGACTATGGCTACACCTTC
TRBD1 | NA | TRBJ2-3 | TRBV29-1 | CSVEEDRAGWVGTQYF | TGCAGCGTTGAAGAGGACAGGGCGGGGTGGGTTGGTACGCAGTATTTT
NA | NA | TRBJ1-2 | TRBV6-1 | CASSPQVMAAYGYTF | TGTGCCAGCAGTCCCCAAGTTATGGCGGCCTATGGCTACACCTTC
NA | NA | TRBJ1-6 | TRBV30 | CAWSRLRSSYNSPLHF | TGTGCCTGGAGTCGTCTCAGGAGCTCCTATAATTCACCCCTCCACTTT
NA | NA | TRBJ1-1 | TRBV6-5 | CASNQGGGMNTEAFF | TGTGCCAGCAATCAGGGAGGGGGTATGAACACTGAAGCTTTCTTT
NA | NA | TRBJ2-7 | TRBV18 | CASSPGNYEQYF | TGTGCCAGCTCACCAGGAAATTACGAGCAGTACTTC
NA | NA | TRBJ2-1 | TRBV7-5 | CATENRFTNEQFF | TGTGCCACTGAAAACCGGTTCACCAATGAGCAGTTCTTC
TRBD2 | NA | TRBJ2-1 | TRBV7-2 | CASRPRAGGLGGHEQFF | TGTGCCAGCAGACCACGGGCGGGGGGGCTAGGAGGTCATGAGCAGTTCTTC
TRBD2 | NA | TRBJ2-1 | TRBV27 | CASSLLAKRGGSWEQFF | TGTGCCAGCAGTTTATTGGCGAAGCGGGGGGGGTCATGGGAGCAGTTCTTC
NA | NA | TRBJ1-1 | TRBV2 | CASSRQENTEAFF | TGTGCCAGCAGCAGGCAGGAGAACACTGAAGCTTTCTTT
NA | once | TRBJ2-2 | TRBV4-3 | CASSRGQNANTGELFF | TGCGCCAGCAGCCGAGGACAGAACGCGAACACCGGGGAGCTGTTTTTT
NA | NA | TRBJ2-2 | TRBV9 | CASSVDPGDTGELFF | TGTGCCAGCAGCGTAGATCCAGGGGACACCGGGGAGCTGTTTTTT
NA | NA | TRBJ1-2 | TRBV6-5 | CASSYSTVAGIGGYTF | TGTGCCAGCAGTTACTCGACGGTCGCAGGGATCGGTGGCTACACCTTC
NA | NA | TRBJ1-4 | TRBV30 | CAWASGRSTNEKLFF | TGTGCCTGGGCCTCGGGACGTTCAACTAATGAAAAACTGTTTTTT